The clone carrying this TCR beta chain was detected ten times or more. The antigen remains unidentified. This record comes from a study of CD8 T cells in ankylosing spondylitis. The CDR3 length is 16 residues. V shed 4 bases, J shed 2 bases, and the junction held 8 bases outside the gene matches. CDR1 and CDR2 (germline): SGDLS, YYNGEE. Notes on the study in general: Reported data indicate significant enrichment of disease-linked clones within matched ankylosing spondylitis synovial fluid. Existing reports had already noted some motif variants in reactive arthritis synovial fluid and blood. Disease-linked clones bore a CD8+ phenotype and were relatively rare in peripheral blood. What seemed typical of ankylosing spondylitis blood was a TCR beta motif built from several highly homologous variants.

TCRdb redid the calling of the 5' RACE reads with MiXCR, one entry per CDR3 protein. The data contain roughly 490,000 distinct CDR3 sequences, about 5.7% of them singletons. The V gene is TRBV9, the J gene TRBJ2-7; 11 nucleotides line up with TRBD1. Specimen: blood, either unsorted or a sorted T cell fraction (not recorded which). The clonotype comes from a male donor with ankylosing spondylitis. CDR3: CASSPWDRGETYEQYF. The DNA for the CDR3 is TGTGCCAGCAGCCCCTGGGACAGGGGGGAAACCTACGAGCAGTACTTC.